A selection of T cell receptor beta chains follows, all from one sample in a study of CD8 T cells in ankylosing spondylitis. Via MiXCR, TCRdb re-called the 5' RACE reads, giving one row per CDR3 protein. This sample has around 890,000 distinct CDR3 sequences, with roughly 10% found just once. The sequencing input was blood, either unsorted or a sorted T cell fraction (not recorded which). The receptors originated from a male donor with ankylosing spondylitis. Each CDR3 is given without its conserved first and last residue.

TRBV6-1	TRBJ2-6	ASSPMTGAKSGANVLT
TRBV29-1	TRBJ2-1	SVDQWGQNEQF
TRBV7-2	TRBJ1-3	ASSLTAYSGNTIY
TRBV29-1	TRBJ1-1	SDVRGTEAF
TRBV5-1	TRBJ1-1	ASSLAGGDTEAF
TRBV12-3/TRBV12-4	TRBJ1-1	ASTVRQGAEAF
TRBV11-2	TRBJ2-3	ASSSVGLAGAYTDTQY
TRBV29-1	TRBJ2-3	SVESTMTDTQY
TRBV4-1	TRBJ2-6	ASSGLPGANVLT
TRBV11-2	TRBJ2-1	ASSFPTAEVRSPYNEQF
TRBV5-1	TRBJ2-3	ASSLSRGVEDTQY
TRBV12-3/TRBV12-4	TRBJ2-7	ASSSIRGVSEQY
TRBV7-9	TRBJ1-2	ASSLDTSRGGYT
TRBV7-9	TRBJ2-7	ASSLDLRGTSYEQY
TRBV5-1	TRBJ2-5	ASNPPDQETQY
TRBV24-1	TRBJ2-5	ATSDPARETQY
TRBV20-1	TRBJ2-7	SARQTGRAPEQY
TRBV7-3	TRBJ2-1	VSSLEGTSGANEQF
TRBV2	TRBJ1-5	ASSVGGRGNQPQH
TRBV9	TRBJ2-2	ASSEQTGELF
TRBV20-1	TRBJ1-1	SAPPGPVDTEAF
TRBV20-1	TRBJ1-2	SAEIRTGVVEGYT
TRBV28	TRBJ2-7	ASSLRLGPYEQY
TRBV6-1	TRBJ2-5	ASKDTVGQETQY
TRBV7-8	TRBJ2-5	ASSRGQIQETQY
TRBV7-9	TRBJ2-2	ASSRDREMYTGELF
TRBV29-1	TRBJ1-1	SVEGLSRTEAF
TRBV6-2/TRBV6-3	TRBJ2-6	ASSYVFSGANVLT
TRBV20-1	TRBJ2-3	SAYSGEPTDTQY
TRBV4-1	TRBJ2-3	ASSQDGGPNFGQY
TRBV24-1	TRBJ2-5	ATSDSRAETQY
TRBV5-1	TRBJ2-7	ASSYDWTGAYEQY
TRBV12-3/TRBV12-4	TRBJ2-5	ASSFPSSGIETQY
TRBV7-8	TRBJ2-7	ASSVGTSGGT
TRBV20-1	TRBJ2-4	SADSPLVADIQY
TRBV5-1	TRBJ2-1	ASSLGPTQFYNEQF
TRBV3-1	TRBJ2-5	ASSQTSGGMTQY
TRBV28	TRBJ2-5	ASSLGWARSETQY
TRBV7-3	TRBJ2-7	ASSPGRGSYYEQY
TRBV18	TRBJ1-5	ASSPVLDRGLNSNQPQH
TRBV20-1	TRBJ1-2	SARARDRGLYGYT
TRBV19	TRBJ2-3	ASSPADLDTQY
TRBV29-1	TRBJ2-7	SVWDNEQY
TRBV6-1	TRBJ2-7	ASSRGTSGYSYEQY
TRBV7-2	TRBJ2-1	ASSLGRRLAGVYEQF
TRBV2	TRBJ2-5	ASIRDSAQETQY
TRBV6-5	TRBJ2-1	ASSYGTGSYNEQF
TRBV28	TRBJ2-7	ASSRGQPSSYEQY
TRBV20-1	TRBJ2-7	SARRPPQY
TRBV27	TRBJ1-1	ASTKGGLYTEAF
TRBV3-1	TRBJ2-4	ASSLQGRRVQY
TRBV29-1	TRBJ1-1	SVGENTEAF